This is a list of T cell receptor beta chains from one sample in a study of ipilimumab plus nivolumab after autologous stem cell transplantation. TCRdb's table, derived via immunoSEQ multiplex PCR, lists solely in-frame clones and lacks some. The table has 43,000 or so clones, roughly 90% seen once. Sequenced material: PBMCs, taken in a trial of ipilimumab plus nivolumab as post-transplant consolidation. The receptor source for this set is a male donor with multiple myeloma. Both conserved end residues are part of each CDR3. A D gene is named only where the DNA matches it firmly. A clone size is listed for some rows: how often the clone was seen (once, few, many), or a class if it is expanded.

V,D,size,J,CDR3,DNA
TRBV15,.,.,TRBJ1-1,CATSREFALNTEAFF,TGTGCCACCAGCAGAGAATTCGCCCTGAACACTGAAGCTTTCTTT
TRBV6-5,.,.,TRBJ1-6,CASSYRDGYNSPLHF,TGTGCCAGCAGTTACCGGGACGGCTATAATTCACCCCTCCACTTT
TRBV7-6,.,.,TRBJ2-3,CASSLGPGDAWTDTQYF,TGTGCCAGCAGCTTAGGTCCAGGGGATGCATGGACAGATACGCAGTATTTT
TRBV6-5,TRBD1,.,TRBJ1-1,CASSSQGEGTEAFF,TGTGCCAGCAGTTCTCAGGGGGAGGGCACTGAAGCTTTCTTT
TRBV7-7,TRBD1,.,TRBJ2-5,CASSPYPDRGETQYF,TGTGCCAGCAGCCCCTACCCGGACAGGGGAGAGACCCAGTACTTC
TRBV5-1,.,.,TRBJ1-1,CASRPNRDPTEAFF,TGCGCCAGCAGGCCCAACAGGGACCCCACCGAAGCTTTCTTT
TRBV2,.,.,TRBJ1-1,CASKTEGNTEAFF,TGTGCCAGCAAAACCGAGGGGAACACTGAAGCTTTCTTT
TRBV5-1,.,.,TRBJ2-7,CASSPQTSTEQYF,TGCGCCAGCAGCCCCCAAACCTCTACCGAGCAGTACTTC
TRBV9,TRBD1,.,TRBJ2-7,CASSVSGQAAYEQYF,TGTGCCAGCAGCGTATCAGGACAGGCCGCCTACGAGCAGTACTTC
TRBV30,TRBD2,.,TRBJ2-7,CAFGSGASYEQYF,TGTGCTTTTGGTAGCGGGGCCTCCTACGAGCAGTACTTC
TRBV7-2,.,.,TRBJ2-7,CASSLVAGPLGEQYF,TGTGCCAGCAGCTTAGTGGCGGGTCCCCTCGGCGAGCAGTACTTC
TRBV2,.,once,TRBJ1-1,CASTSPLGAFF,TGTGCCAGCACCTCCCCCCTAGGGGCTTTCTTT
TRBV5-1,TRBD2,.,TRBJ2-7,CASSDPSRGTHEQYF,TGCGCCAGCAGCGACCCCTCGCGGGGGACCCACGAGCAGTACTTC
TRBV11-3,TRBD1,.,TRBJ2-3,CASSSRTGGPSDTQYF,TGTGCCAGCAGCTCCCGGACAGGGGGCCCCTCAGATACGCAGTATTTT
TRBV19,.,.,TRBJ1-2,CASSMRTGFWNGYTF,TGTGCCAGTAGTATGAGAACAGGGTTTTGGAATGGCTACACCTTC
TRBV30,TRBD1,few,TRBJ1-5,CAWRPPGTGADQPQHF,TGTGCCTGGAGGCCTCCCGGGACAGGGGCGGATCAGCCCCAGCATTTT
TRBV6-5,.,.,TRBJ2-7,CASRREAHYEQYF,TGTGCCAGCAGGCGGGAAGCACACTACGAGCAGTACTTC
TRBV7-9,.,.,TRBJ2-4,CASSLARRGRENIQYF,TGTGCCAGCAGCTTAGCCCGTAGGGGCAGGGAAAACATTCAGTACTTC
TRBV10-3,.,.,TRBJ1-2,CAISEWQTNYGYTF,TGTGCCATCAGTGAATGGCAGACAAACTATGGCTACACCTTC
TRBV18,.,.,TRBJ1-2,CASSPKGSLDYGYTF,TGTGCCAGCTCACCAAAGGGCAGTTTGGACTATGGCTACACCTTC
TRBV19,.,once,TRBJ1-3,CASSPPTSGGNTIYF,TGTGCCAGTAGCCCTCCGACAAGCGGCGGCAACACCATATATTTT
TRBV11-2,.,once,TRBJ2-3,CASSLRTDTDTQYF,TGTGCCAGCAGCTTACGGACAGACACAGATACGCAGTATTTT
TRBV21-1,.,.,TRBJ1-2,CASSKIEGARGYTF,TGTGCCAGCAGCAAAATAGAGGGGGCGCGGGGCTACACCTTC
TRBV9,.,.,TRBJ1-2,CASSVIGSSYGYTF,TGTGCCAGCAGCGTGATAGGCTCGAGCTATGGCTACACCTTC
TRBV30,.,.,TRBJ1-2,CAWGTGRDYGYTF,TGTGCCTGGGGAACAGGCAGGGACTATGGCTACACCTTC
TRBV5-1,TRBD1,.,TRBJ1-2,CASQRLTGDYGYTF,TGCGCCAGCCAAAGACTGACAGGGGACTATGGCTACACCTTC
TRBV11-1,.,.,TRBJ2-2,CASIGLGQAGELFF,TGTGCCAGCATCGGACTGGGTCAAGCCGGGGAGCTGTTTTTT
TRBV7-2,.,.,TRBJ1-5,CASSSRAFLGSNQPQHF,TGTGCCAGCAGCTCTCGGGCCTTCCTAGGGAGCAATCAGCCCCAGCATTTT
TRBV28,TRBD1,.,TRBJ2-7,CAIADRGGLSYEQYF,TGTGCCATCGCAGACAGGGGCGGCCTCTCCTACGAGCAGTACTTC
TRBV6-4,.,.,TRBJ2-1,CASSDSGGVVYNEQFF,TGTGCCAGCAGTGACTCCGGGGGAGTAGTCTACAATGAGCAGTTCTTC
TRBV18,.,few,TRBJ1-2,CASSRQDPGYTF,TGTGCCAGCTCACGACAGGACCCTGGCTACACCTTC